The 30 T cell receptor beta chains given below trace back to one sample, sequenced in a study of cytomegalovirus exposure and HLA in healthy donors. Sequencing used immunoSEQ multiplex PCR; TCRdb keeps in-frame clones, though not all of them. The sample consists of about 360,000 clones, approximately 90% of them appearing once. The sequenced sample was PBMCs. The receptors were sampled from a woman between 18 and 29 years old in good health and CMV-seronegative.

The gene calls are TRBV28 and TRBJ1-2; 7 nucleotides align to TRBD1. The CDR3 spans 14 residues. The junction had 13 bases not matched to a gene; V was cut back by 7 bases and J by 8 bases. The germline V gene encodes CDR1 MDHEN and CDR2 SYDVKM. The CDR3 sequence is CASTTTGRMGGYTF. Written as DNA, the CDR3 is TGTGCCAGCACCACGACAGGGAGGATGGGCGGCTACACCTTC.

This rearrangement joins TRBV5-1 to TRBJ1-2; D is unresolved. This CDR3 spans 15 amino acids. Germline loops: CDR1 SGHRS, CDR2 YFSETQ. Trimming left V 3 bases short and J 1 base short, with 13 bases between. This chain's CDR3 is CASSSSTSLNYGYTF. The CDR3 DNA is TGCGCCAGCAGCTCCTCTACGAGTCTTAACTATGGCTACACCTTC.

V usage is TRBV6-6 and J usage is TRBJ2-7; D is ambiguous. Trimming stripped 0 bases from V and 8 bases from J, with 8 bases between. The CDR3 extends over 12 amino acids. Germline V CDR1 and CDR2: MNHNY, SVGAGI (reference sequence). In DNA, the CDR3 is TGTGCCAGCAGTTACTCTCCCCCCAAGCAGTACTTC. It encodes CASSYSPPKQYF.

This clone was seen just once. V and J are TRBV2 and TRBJ2-1; 11 nucleotides match TRBD2. The CDR3 consists of 15 residues. V lost 6 bases and J lost 9; bases outside the gene matches: 10. Germline loops: CDR1 SNHLY, CDR2 FYNNEI. The CDR3 protein is CASRRTSGLIGEQFF. The CDR3, as DNA: TGTGCCAGCAGGAGGACTAGCGGGTTAATCGGTGAGCAGTTCTTC. Together with reference TRBV2 and TRBJ2-1, the CDR3 gives the full variable domain: EPEVTQTPSHQVTQMGQEVILRCVPISNHLYFYWYRQILGQKVEFLVSFYNNEISEKSEIFDDQFSVERPDGSNFTLKIRSTKLEDSAMYFCASRRTSGLIGEQFFGPGTRLTVL.

For this clone: Different DNA sequences within this sample yield the same CDR3. The rearrangement uses TRBV6-1 and TRBJ2-1; 11 bases match TRBD1. CDR1 is MNHNS and CDR2 is SASEGT in the germline V gene. The CDR3 runs 14 residues. V shed 8 bases, J shed 5 bases, and the junction held 5 bases outside the gene matches. The CDR3 bases are TGTGCCAGCGGGGGGGACAGGGGGAACAATGAGCAGTTCTTC. Encoded protein: CASGGDRGNNEQFF.

The rearrangement uses TRBV2 and TRBJ1-2; unclear D gene. Trimming cost V 4 bases and J 8 bases, with 17 bases left between them. Germline V gives CDR1 SNHLY, CDR2 FYNNEI. This CDR3 is built from 14 residues. The CDR3 loop reads CASSARLPGYGYTF. As DNA, the CDR3 is TGTGCCAGCAGTGCCCGCTTACCAGGTTACGGCTACACCTTC.

This clone was counted a single time. V usage is TRBV9 and J usage is TRBJ2-5; 7 bases match TRBD1. This CDR3 has 13 residues. The germline V gene encodes CDR1 SGDLS and CDR2 YYNGEE. After removal of 0 bases from V and 7 bases from J, the junction contained 3 bases not matched to a gene. The CDR3 sequence is CASSVVQGRTQYF. CDR3 coding DNA: TGTGCCAGCAGCGTAGTACAGGGGCGGACCCAGTACTTC.

The rearrangement joins TRBV15 to TRBJ2-3, with 8 positions matching TRBD2. CDR3 length: 18 amino acids. Germline values: CDR1 LNHNV, CDR2 YYDKDF (reference sequence). The junction had 11 bases not matched to a gene; V was cut back by 1 base and J by 2 bases. For the CDR3, the DNA is TGTGCCACCAGCAGAGCGGGGGGAACTAGCGGATTCACAGATACGCAGTATTTT. It encodes CATSRAGGTSGFTDTQYF.

This clone was seen a single time. The chain links TRBV4-2 to TRBJ1-1; possibly TRBD1 for D (6 bases). CDR1 and CDR2 (germline): LGHNA, YNFKEQ. Trimming pared 4 bases from V and 5 bases from J, leaving 17 bases between. This CDR3 is 15 amino acids long. In DNA, the CDR3 is TGTGCCAGCAGCCGCTCTGGGGACACCGCTACTGAAGCTTTCTTT. Translation: CASSRSGDTATEAFF.

This chain joins TRBV18 and TRBJ2-5; D not certain. The germline V gene has CDR1 KGHSH and CDR2 LQKENI. CDR3 length: 11 residues. V shed 3 bases and J shed 6 bases, with 5 bases lying between them. This chain's CDR3 is CASSPYKTQYF. For the CDR3, the DNA is TGTGCCAGCTCACCTTATAAGACCCAGTACTTC. Complete variable domain (other parts from reference TRBV18 and TRBJ2-5): NAGVMQNPRHLVRRRGQEARLRCSPMKGHSHVYWYRQLPEEGLKFMVYLQKENIIDESGMPKERFSAEFPKEGPSILRIQQVVRGDSAAYFCASSPYKTQYFGPGTRLLVL.

CDR3 sequence reads: CASSLTGQGGELFF. In DNA, the CDR3 is TGTGCCAGCAGCTTAACAGGGCAGGGCGGGGAGCTGTTTTTT. The rearrangement links TRBV7-9 to TRBJ2-2; D perhaps matches TRBD1 (6 bases). The CDR3 extends over 14 amino acids. In germline, CDR1 is SEHNR, CDR2 FQNEAQ (reference sequence). V was cut by 2 bases and J by 7 bases, with 11 bases left in between.

The genes are TRBV19 and TRBJ1-1; 8 positions agree with TRBD1. V was clipped by 3 bases and J by 1 base; unmatched bases: 4. This CDR3 region has 15 residues. The V gene's germline CDR1 is LNHDA and CDR2 SQIVND (reference sequence). The CDR3 protein is CASSILGTGNTEAFF. CDR3 nucleotide sequence: TGTGCCAGTAGTATCCTTGGGACAGGGAACACTGAAGCTTTCTTT.

The gene calls are TRBV11-3 and TRBJ2-3, with TRBD2 as a possible D gene (5 bases). CDR1 and CDR2 from the germline V gene are SGHNT and YENEEA. V shed 2 bases and J shed 2 bases, with 11 bases lying between them. The length of the CDR3 is 15 residues. The CDR3 bases are TGTGCCAGCAGCTTAAACGGACTCGTCACAGATACGCAGTATTTT. This codes for CASSLNGLVTDTQYF. The variable domain in full, completed from reference TRBV11-3 and TRBJ2-3, reads EAGVVQSPRYKIIEKKQPVAFWCNPISGHNTLYWYLQNLGQGPELLIRYENEEAVDDSQLPKDRFSAERLKGVDSTLKIQPAELGDSAVYLCASSLNGLVTDTQYFGPGTRLTVL.

The CDR3, as DNA: TGTGCCAGCAGTTGGCCGAACACTGAAGCTTTCTTT. Amino acids: CASSWPNTEAFF. V usage is TRBV28 and J usage is TRBJ1-1, with D unresolved. Germline V CDR1 and CDR2: MDHEN, SYDVKM. Trimming left V 4 bases short and J 1 base short, with 4 bases between. CDR3 length: 12 residues.

The V gene is TRBV9, the J gene TRBJ2-1, with TRBD2 matching over 9 bases. With V trimmed by 3 bases and J by 0 bases, 4 bases remained unmatched. Germline-derived CDR1 and CDR2 are SGDLS and YYNGEE. The CDR3 extends over 16 amino acids. CDR3 DNA sequence: TGTGCCAGCAGCGCCGGACTAGCGCCCTCCTACAATGAGCAGTTCTTC. Translated: CASSAGLAPSYNEQFF. Full variable domain (missing parts from reference TRBV9 and TRBJ2-1): DSGVTQTPKHLITATGQRVTLRCSPRSGDLSVYWYQQSLDQGLQFLIQYYNGEERAKGNILERFSAQQFPDLHSELNLSSLELGDSALYFCASSAGLAPSYNEQFFGPGTRLTVL.

The rearrangement links TRBV27 to TRBJ2-7, with D maybe TRBD1 (7 bases). The CDR3 contains 13 residues. The germline V gene has CDR1 MNHEY and CDR2 SMNVEV (reference sequence). The V end was cut by 3 bases, the J end by 4 bases, with 10 bases between. CDR3 amino acids: CASSFQGGYEQYF. The CDR3 region has the DNA TGTGCCAGCAGTTTCCAGGGGGGATACGAGCAGTACTTC.

The chain joins TRBV10-3 to TRBJ2-7; no reliable D call. The germline V gene encodes CDR1 ENHRY and CDR2 SYGVKD. This CDR3 region has 14 residues. V lost 0 bases, J lost 6 bases, and 12 bases lay in between. In DNA form, the CDR3 reads TGTGCCATCAGTGAGTCGCTAAGTTTCGTCGAGCAGTACTTC. It codes for CAISESLSFVEQYF.

A few counts support this clone. The chain recombines TRBV7-6 with TRBJ2-2, with D maybe TRBD2 (5 bases). V shed 5 bases and J shed 1 base, with 14 bases lying between them. The CDR3 is made up of 16 amino acids. Germline assignment: CDR1 SGHVS and CDR2 FNYEAQ. The CDR3, as DNA: TGTGCCAGCAGCGCAAACGGGAAATTGAACACCGGGGAGCTGTTTTTT. It yields the protein CASSANGKLNTGELFF.

This chain uses TRBV4-2 with TRBJ2-3; perhaps TRBD2 as D (5 bases). CDR1 and CDR2 (germline): LGHNA, YNFKEQ. The V end was cut by 0 bases, the J end by 6 bases, with 13 bases between. This CDR3 is 15 amino acids long. CDR3 region: CASSQDHVRGDTQYF. The DNA for the CDR3 is TGTGCCAGCAGCCAAGATCACGTCCGCGGGGATACGCAGTATTTT.

The CDR3 protein is CASSQDLSRERYYF. DNA of the CDR3: TGCGCCAGCAGCCAAGACCTTAGTCGGGAGAGATATTATTTT. This chain links TRBV4-1 with TRBJ2-3; D may be TRBD2 (6 bases). CDR1 is MGHRA and CDR2 is YSYEKL in the germline V gene. The CDR3 runs 14 residues. Trimming took off 0 bases at V and 15 bases at J, with 19 bases between the two ends.

V and J are TRBV7-3 and TRBJ2-2; 8 bases line up with TRBD2. This CDR3 has 16 amino acids. V shed 5 bases and J 1 base; nucleotides not matched to a gene: 6. Germline CDR1 is SGHTA and CDR2 is FQGTGA. The CDR3 sequence is CASSRGGAKNTGELFF. The CDR3 DNA reads TGTGCCAGCAGCCGGGGGGGCGCCAAGAACACCGGGGAGCTGTTTTTT.

The V gene is TRBV7-9, the J gene TRBJ1-1; D gene ambiguous. The V gene's germline CDR1 is SEHNR and CDR2 FQNEAQ (reference sequence). CDR3 size: 11 residues. V was clipped by 5 bases and J by 4 bases, with 5 bases between them. In DNA form, the CDR3 reads TGTGCCAGCAGCCCCTCCACTGAAGCTTTCTTT. Its translation is CASSPSTEAFF. The full variable domain, with the rest looked up from reference TRBV7-9 and TRBJ1-1, is DTGVSQNPRHKITKRGQNVTFRCDPISEHNRLYWYRQTLGQGPEFLTYFQNEAQLEKSRLLSDRFSAERPKGSFSTLEIQRTEQGDSAMYLCASSPSTEAFFGQGTRLTVV.

This clone has only a few counts. Within the sample, other DNA sequences also encode this same CDR3. The rearrangement joins TRBV5-1 to TRBJ1-1; the match to TRBD1 covers 10 bases. Germline V gives CDR1 SGHRS, CDR2 YFSETQ. The ends lost 0 bases at V and 1 base at J; junction bases unmatched: 0. The CDR3 runs 15 residues. Here the CDR3 reads CASSLGDRGNTEAFF. CDR3 nucleotide sequence: TGCGCCAGCAGCTTGGGGGACAGGGGGAACACTGAAGCTTTCTTT.

This chain joins TRBV15 and TRBJ1-5; D is unclear. This CDR3 contains 13 residues. V lost 8 bases and J 5 bases, leaving 13 bases between the germline ends. Germline V gene lookup returns CDR1 LNHNV and CDR2 YYDKDF (reference sequence). The CDR3 loop reads CATLQVDHQPQHF. CDR3 DNA sequence: TGTGCCACCCTCCAGGTGGATCATCAGCCCCAGCATTTT.

This clone came up once. This chain connects TRBV29-1 to TRBJ1-4; D gene ambiguous. The CDR3 totals 12 residues. Between the trimmed V and J ends, which lost 4 bases and 4 bases, there was a span of 7 bases. CDR1 is SQVTM, CDR2 ANQGSEA, per germline. The CDR3: CSVGGDNEKLFF. In nucleotides, the CDR3 is TGCAGCGTTGGGGGAGATAATGAAAAACTGTTTTTT.

V gene TRBV9 combines with J gene TRBJ1-2; possible D gene TRBD1, 6 bases. The CDR3 contains 15 residues. The ends were cut back, 3 bases at V and 4 bases at J, with 16 bases in the middle. Germline V gives CDR1 SGDLS, CDR2 YYNGEE. Written as DNA, the CDR3 is TGTGCCAGCAGCGCCCCGCCAGGGGCTGGCTATGGCTACACCTTC. Translating it yields CASSAPPGAGYGYTF.

The V call is TRBV7-2, the J call TRBJ1-4; D unresolved. V shed 1 base and J shed 2 bases, with 11 bases lying between them. The CDR3 spans 16 residues. Germline-derived CDR1 and CDR2 are SGHTA and FQGNSA. This CDR3 reads CASSLDPVGTNEKLFF. CDR3 DNA: TGTGCCAGCAGCTTAGATCCAGTGGGCACTAATGAAAAACTGTTTTTT.

The rearrangement uses TRBV12-5 and TRBJ2-1; TRBD2 aligns across 10 bases. This CDR3 contains 14 residues. Germline assignment: CDR1 LGHNT and CDR2 FRNRAP. V dropped 2 bases and J dropped 9; count of bases not matched to a gene: 4. The CDR3 DNA is TGTGCTAGTGGTTTGAGCGGGGGGGCGGTTGAGCAGTTCTTC. Translated, it gives CASGLSGGAVEQFF.

With regard to this clone: The identical CDR3 is also encoded by other nucleotide sequences in the sample. DNA for the CDR3: TGTGCCAGCAGCCTAGCGGGAGGAAACAATGAGCAGTTCTTC. Its translation: CASSLAGGNNEQFF. This chain joins TRBV7-3 and TRBJ2-1; 11 bases are a match to TRBD2. There are 14 residues in the CDR3. V was clipped by 5 bases and J by 5 bases; unmatched bases: 2. The germline V gene has CDR1 SGHTA and CDR2 FQGTGA.

This clone was seen just once. The genes are TRBV7-2 and TRBJ2-1; 9 bases are shared with TRBD2. The CDR3 is made up of 14 amino acids. V was pared by 3 bases and J by 6 bases, with 3 bases of the junction left unmatched. Germline V CDR1 and CDR2: SGHTA, FQGNSA. The CDR3 spells CASSFQREVNEQFF. CDR3 sequence (DNA): TGTGCCAGCAGCTTCCAGCGGGAGGTCAATGAGCAGTTCTTC. Full variable domain (rest looked up from reference TRBV7-2 and TRBJ2-1): GAGVSQSPSNKVTEKGKDVELRCDPISGHTALYWYRQSLGQGLEFLIYFQGNSAPDKSGLPSDRFSAERTGGSVSTLTIQRTQQEDSAVYLCASSFQREVNEQFFGPGTRLTVL.